A selection of T cell receptor beta chains follows, all from one sample in a study of molecular identifiers for immune sequencing clone quantification. TCRdb re-called the PCR reads through MiXCR, storing one row per CDR3 protein. The sample has approximately 550,000 distinct CDR3 sequences, 25% seen once. Material: naive CD8+ T cells from blood, with Jurkat cell RNA spiked in. All receptors derive from a human donor in good health. Some libraries in this study had Jurkat cell RNA spiked in. Each CDR3 is given with its conserved first and last residue. The order of the fields is D gene, J gene, V gene, CDR3 protein. D genes are given only for firm matches.

>.|TRBJ2-7|TRBV6-5
CASSYFRDSYEQYF
>.|TRBJ1-1|TRBV11-2
CASSYGTHEAFF
>TRBD2|TRBJ2-5|TRBV9
CASSPRVSGSGQETQYF
>TRBD2|TRBJ2-7|TRBV6-2/TRBV6-3
CASSHGLAVSYEQYF
>.|TRBJ2-7|TRBV20-1
CSATTGLSYEQYF
>.|TRBJ1-1|TRBV5-1
CASSLIGNRVGMNTEAFF
>.|TRBJ2-7|TRBV11-2
CASSFDRSHEQYF
>TRBD2|TRBJ2-1|TRBV28
CVSSSLAGPFNEQFF
>.|TRBJ1-2|TRBV27
CASSPAGTAANYGYTF
>.|TRBJ2-3|TRBV7-9
CASSSRTVTDTQYF
>.|TRBJ2-5|TRBV30
CAWSVVRGQETQYF
>TRBD2|TRBJ2-1|TRBV27
CASSLKGGLEAFYNEQFF
>TRBD2|TRBJ2-2|TRBV19
CASSQTSGGASVKSGELFF
>TRBD2|TRBJ2-1|TRBV28
CASSFRTSSYNEQFF
>.|TRBJ2-7|TRBV5-1
CASSWVTLDYEQYF
>.|TRBJ2-7|TRBV7-9
CASSFAPGPGFLYAPYF
>.|TRBJ2-5|TRBV7-2
CASSPRVGGAQETQYF
>.|TRBJ2-5|TRBV7-7
CASREKTQYF
>.|TRBJ2-2|TRBV3-1
CASFTGQGNTGELFF
>.|TRBJ2-3|TRBV11-2
CASSLEASSTDTQYF
>.|TRBJ2-3|TRBV5-4
CASTNPGTPLTTDTQYF
>TRBD1|TRBJ1-2|TRBV4-2
CASSQAGGFGDGYTF
>.|TRBJ1-2|TRBV3-1
CASSPAADPLPHGYTF
>.|TRBJ2-2|TRBV5-4
CASSTLPGANTGELFF
>TRBD2|TRBJ2-5|TRBV5-1
CASRLTSVRLETQYF
>.|TRBJ2-1|TRBV11-2
CASSLFPGTYNEQFF
>TRBD2|TRBJ2-1|TRBV11-2
CASSPPALAGINRFF
>TRBD2|TRBJ2-2|TRBV6-2/TRBV6-3
CASSETSGRAAGELFF
>TRBD1|TRBJ1-2|TRBV14
CASSPGKGQVNYGYTF
>.|TRBJ1-5|TRBV7-2
CASSLDDTNQPQHF
>.|TRBJ2-3|TRBV16
CASSWTDSDTQYF